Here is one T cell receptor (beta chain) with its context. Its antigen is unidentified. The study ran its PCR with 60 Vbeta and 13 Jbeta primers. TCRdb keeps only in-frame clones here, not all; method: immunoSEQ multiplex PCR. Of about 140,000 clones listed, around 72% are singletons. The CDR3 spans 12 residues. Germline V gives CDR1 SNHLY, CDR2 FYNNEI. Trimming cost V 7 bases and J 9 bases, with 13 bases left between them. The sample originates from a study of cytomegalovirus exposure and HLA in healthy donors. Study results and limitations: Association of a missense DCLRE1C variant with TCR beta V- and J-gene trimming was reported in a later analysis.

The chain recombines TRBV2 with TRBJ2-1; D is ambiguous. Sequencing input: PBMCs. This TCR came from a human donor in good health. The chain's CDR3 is CASTVNFVEQFF. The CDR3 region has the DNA TGTGCCAGCACGGTGAATTTCGTTGAGCAGTTCTTC.